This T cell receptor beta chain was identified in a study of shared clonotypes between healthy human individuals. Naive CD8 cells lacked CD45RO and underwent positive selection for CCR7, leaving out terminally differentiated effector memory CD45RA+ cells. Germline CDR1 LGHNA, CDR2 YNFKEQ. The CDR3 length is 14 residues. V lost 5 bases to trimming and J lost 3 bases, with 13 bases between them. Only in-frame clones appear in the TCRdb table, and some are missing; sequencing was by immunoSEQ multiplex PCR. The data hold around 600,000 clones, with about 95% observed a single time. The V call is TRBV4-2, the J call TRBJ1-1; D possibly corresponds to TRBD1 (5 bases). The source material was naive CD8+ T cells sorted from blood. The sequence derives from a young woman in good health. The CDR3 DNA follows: TGTGCCAGCAGCGACGAGGGGTTCTACACTGAAGCTTTCTTT. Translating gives CASSDEGFYTEAFF.